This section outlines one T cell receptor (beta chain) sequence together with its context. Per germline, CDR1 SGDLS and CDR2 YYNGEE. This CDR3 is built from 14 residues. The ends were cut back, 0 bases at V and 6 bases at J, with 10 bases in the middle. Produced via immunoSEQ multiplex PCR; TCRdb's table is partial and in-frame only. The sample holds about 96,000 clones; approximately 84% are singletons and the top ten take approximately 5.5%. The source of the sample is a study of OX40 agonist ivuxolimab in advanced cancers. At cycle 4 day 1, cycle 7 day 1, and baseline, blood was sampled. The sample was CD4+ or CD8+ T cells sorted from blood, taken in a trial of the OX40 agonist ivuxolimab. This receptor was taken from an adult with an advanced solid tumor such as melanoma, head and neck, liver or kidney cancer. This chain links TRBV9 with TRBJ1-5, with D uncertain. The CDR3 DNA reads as TGTGCCAGCAGCGTAGAACCGCAAGGTCAGCCCCAGCATTTT. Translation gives CASSVEPQGQPQHF.